This T cell receptor beta chain was retrieved from a study of T cell responses to AZD1222 COVID-19 vaccine (dated by TCRdb to the early 2020s). Regarding the study in general: A total of over 230 trial participants underwent TCR sequencing, of whom some 210 received two doses of AZD1222 and some 25 received two doses of the MenACWY control vaccine. Enrollment into the trials was organized by age into subgroups of 18-55, 56-69 and 70-plus years, and those subgroups contained about 150, 27 and 61 TCR-sequenced participants, respectively.

Concerning this clone: Its antigen is unknown. Base qualities are not recorded, but no much larger clone differs from it by a single base.

CDR1 is given as SGHTA and CDR2 as FQGTGA, both from the germline V gene. There are 19 amino acids in the CDR3, from cysteine to phenylalanine inclusive. The read is trimmed to its CDR3 DNA, 57 bases read in frame from base 1. Unmatched junction bases come to 10, with V trimmed by 2 bases and J by 0 bases. The CDR3 regions of human TCRbeta chains were subjected to immunosequencing. As for the original processing: Repertoire TCRs were checked for matches against a reference library of SARS-CoV-2-specific TCRs that had been generated using the MIRA antigen-specificity platform. Breadth was defined as the fraction of unique TCRs that were SARS-CoV-2-associated. Depth was defined as the fraction of total T cells that were SARS-CoV-2-associated. Using the MIRA data, each spike-specific TCR was mapped to the spike region that the TCR reacts to and placed in a CD4 or CD8 class. Log10-transformed breadth and depth values were compared by one-way ANOVA with Sidak's multiple comparisons tests. This immuneACCESS table, as held by TCRdb, lists in-frame sequences with V and J called but not all clones. Of the missing ones, under half trace to an unresolved V gene in checked studies; the others have no known cause. The DNA was the basis for D and trimming; V, J and clone size are from that table. The sample table lists roughly 190,000 clones, more than 85% of them with a count of one. The top ten clonotypes cover less than 2% of the sample.

The paper's findings and limits, for the study overall: Reportedly, almost half of the unique spike-specific TCRs recognized epitopes lying outside the regions that are mutated in the B.1.351 and B.1.1.7 variants. The 56-69-year group was small, and its depth increase did not reach significance, likely because of low power. Conclusions about previously exposed vaccinees are limited because only six or seven AZD1222 recipients were SARS-CoV-2 seropositive at baseline. Because no day 14 peak-response samples were available, the repertoires could be characterized only after the peak T cell response. After two AZD1222 doses, both the breadth and the depth of spike-specific TCRs were significantly higher than at day 0 and than in MenACWY recipients. CD4 TCRs associated with the vaccine covered the entire spike protein, and the dominant responses were in regions 160-218 and 743-854. Most participants were white British and females outnumbered males, and the authors suggested that clonal diversity may have been underestimated.

The time point label corresponds to: about 28 days (+/-7) after the second vaccine dose. AZD1222 recipients whose second dose came at about 4 weeks and those whose second dose came at about 12 weeks were combined into one group, since spike-specific TCR depth and breadth did not differ between the two schedules. The vaccinee samples were drawn from two UK trials, COV001 and COV002, one of which was a single-blind randomized controlled phase 2/3 trial testing AZD1222 (ChAdOx1 nCoV-19) in healthy adults. Trial participant PBMC samples were collected at day 0 and day 28 after the second dose for TCRbeta chain sequencing.

This chain is built from TRBV7-3 and TRBJ2-2, with 9 central nucleotides matching TRBD1. The sample here was peripheral blood, taken 28 days after the second AZD1222 dose. The source of this sequence is an adult who received the AZD1222 COVID-19 vaccine. The CDR3 amino acid sequence is: CASSLRAAQGATNTGELFF. The nucleotide sequence is given as TGTGCCAGCAGCTTACGGGCCGCACAGGGGGCGACGAACACCGGGGAGCTGTTTTTT.